This T cell receptor (beta chain) was sequenced during a study of CD8 T cells in Susac syndrome. Study summary: Patients with Susac syndrome were therapy-naive, on corticosteroids, or on intravenous immunoglobulin alone at the time that blood was drawn. Whole-study findings and limits: Within Susac syndrome CD4+ T cell repertoires, clonal expansion was not evident.

Sequencing of TCR beta was carried out in blood CD8+ and CD4+ T cells. This clonotype was detected a few times. The antigen remains undetermined. Random hexamers were used to reverse transcribe about 0.5 to 1 ug of RNA. Amplification of TCR beta CDR3 used immunoSEQ multiplex PCR across 54 Vbeta and 13 Jbeta. TCRdb itself ran the immunoSEQ multiplex PCR reads through MiXCR, one entry per CDR3 protein. The table lists 160,000 or so distinct CDR3 sequences, 94% of them singletons. V shed 5 bases and J shed 4 bases, with 5 bases lying between them. This CDR3 comprises 11 residues. CDR1 is SNHLY and CDR2 is FYNNEI in the germline V gene.

Source material: CD4+ T cells from PBMCs. The receptor's source is a human donor with Susac syndrome. This sequence joins TRBV2 and TRBJ1-1; D not resolved. The CDR3 protein is CASSPLTEAFF. The DNA for the CDR3 is TGTGCCAGCAGTCCACTCACTGAAGCTTTCTTT.